A few counts support the clone carrying this T cell receptor beta chain. Generated by immunoSEQ multiplex PCR, the TCRdb table keeps only in-frame clones and is missing some. The sample lists about 80,000 clones, approximately 91% occurring once. The data were obtained in a study of control samples from healthy donors and cancer patients. CDR3 length: 16 amino acids. Germline CDR1 reads SGDLS; CDR2 reads YYNGEE. The V gene end was trimmed by 0 bases and the J gene end by 8 bases; junction bases not matched to a gene: 11. This TCR was sampled from a woman between 55 and 75 years old in good health. The chain couples TRBV9 to TRBJ1-2; 9 bases are a match to TRBD1. Sequencing was done on a sample of blood. Here the CDR3 reads CASSVAQDRGLYGYTF. In nucleotides, the CDR3 is TGTGCCAGCAGCGTAGCGCAGGACAGGGGCCTTTACGGCTACACCTTC.